Listed below are T cell receptor beta chains from one sample, sequenced in a study of beta chain features in type 1 diabetes. The repertoire was sequenced with immunoSEQ multiplex PCR; TCRdb's copy has only in-frame clones and lacks some. Among some 290,000 clones listed, 20% to 25% were seen once. The specimen was naive CD4+ T cells from blood. Receptors were obtained from a woman aged 25 to 39 with type 1 diabetes. CDR3s include the opening cysteine and the closing phenylalanine or tryptophan. A D gene is named only where the DNA matches it firmly. For some rows the clone size is stated as once, few or many, or as a class when expanded; others skip it.

d_call j_call v_call clone_size cdr3_aa cdr3_nt
TRBD2 TRBJ2-1 TRBV29-1 - CSVEGFSGRADSYNEQFF TGCAGCGTTGAAGGGTTTAGCGGGAGGGCCGATTCCTACAATGAGCAGTTCTTC
TRBD2 TRBJ2-3 TRBV4-1 - CASSRPKRDYATDTQYF TGCGCCAGCAGCCGCCCAAAGAGGGACTACGCCACAGATACGCAGTATTTT
TRBD1 TRBJ1-5 TRBV30 - CAWSVRGPTRNQPQHF TGTGCCTGGAGTGTCAGGGGGCCTACCAGGAATCAGCCCCAGCATTTT
TRBD1 TRBJ1-1 TRBV15 - CATRGQGPAAEAFF TGTGCCACGCGGGGACAGGGGCCGGCAGCTGAAGCTTTCTTT
TRBD1 TRBJ2-5 TRBV9 - CASSVAGQGSQETQYF TGTGCCAGCAGCGTAGCGGGACAGGGAAGCCAAGAGACCCAGTACTTC
- TRBJ1-3 TRBV7-9 - CASSLGRTSGNTIYF TGTGCCAGCAGCTTGGGGAGGACCTCTGGAAACACCATATATTTT
- TRBJ1-5 TRBV2 - CASGIGGSNQPQHF TGTGCCAGCGGAATAGGAGGGAGCAATCAGCCCCAGCATTTT
- TRBJ1-2 TRBV7-2 - CASSLVSGGRDGYTF TGTGCCAGCAGCTTAGTTAGCGGGGGCAGAGATGGCTACACCTTC
- TRBJ2-5 TRBV15 - CATAGGQETQYF TGTGCCACCGCCGGGGGCCAAGAGACCCAGTACTTC
- TRBJ2-1 TRBV9 - CASSVGVDSSYNEQFF TGTGCCAGCAGCGTAGGAGTGGACAGCTCCTACAATGAGCAGTTCTTC
- TRBJ2-7 TRBV7-9 few CASRQPGQPYEQYF TGTGCCAGCAGGCAACCGGGACAACCCTACGAGCAGTACTTC
- TRBJ1-1 TRBV18 - CASSPGVNTEAFF TGTGCCAGCTCACCAGGAGTGAACACTGAAGCTTTCTTT
TRBD1 TRBJ1-2 TRBV7-9 - CASSPSGGRNYGYTF TGTGCCAGCAGCCCTTCAGGGGGACGAAATTATGGCTACACCTTC
- TRBJ2-5 TRBV5-6 few CASSFRSQETQYF TGTGCCAGCAGCTTTCGCAGCCAAGAGACCCAGTACTTC
- TRBJ2-3 TRBV5-4 - CASSLASDTQYF TGTGCCAGCAGCTTGGCCTCAGATACGCAGTATTTT
- TRBJ1-3 TRBV30 few CAWGGTGNTIYF TGTGCCTGGGGGGGGACGGGAAACACCATATATTTT
TRBD2 TRBJ2-3 TRBV6-5 few CASRIGTSVSTQYF TGTGCCAGCAGAATCGGGACTAGCGTCAGTACGCAGTATTTT
TRBD1 TRBJ2-2 TRBV5-4 few CASSPGTENTGELFF TGTGCCAGCAGCCCCGGGACAGAGAACACCGGGGAGCTGTTTTTT
TRBD2 TRBJ2-1 TRBV5-1 few CASSVTSGAINEQFF TGCGCCAGCAGCGTGACTAGCGGGGCAATAAATGAGCAGTTCTTC
- TRBJ2-1 TRBV5-4 - CASSQETGPRHNEQFF TGTGCCAGCAGCCAAGAGACAGGCCCGAGGCACAATGAGCAGTTCTTC
- TRBJ2-1 TRBV2 - CASRATSSYNEQFF TGTGCCAGCAGAGCGACTAGCTCCTACAATGAGCAGTTCTTC
TRBD2 TRBJ2-7 TRBV19 few CASSILVAGSYEQYF TGTGCCAGTAGTATCCTGGTAGCGGGGTCCTACGAGCAGTACTTC
TRBD1 TRBJ1-5 TRBV25-1 - CASSDSKGTVGNQPQHF TGTGCCAGCAGTGATTCGAAGGGGACAGTCGGCAATCAGCCCCAGCATTTT
- TRBJ2-7 TRBV21-1 - CASSKEGQGAYEQYF TGTGCCAGCAGCAAGGAGGGACAGGGAGCCTACGAGCAGTACTTC
- TRBJ2-5 TRBV28 - CASSLTGTWETQYF TGTGCCAGCAGCCTGACCGGGACATGGGAGACCCAGTACTTC
TRBD2 TRBJ2-7 TRBV10-3 - CAISEREGEQYF TGTGCCATCAGTGAGCGGGAGGGCGAGCAGTACTTC
- TRBJ2-1 TRBV2 few CASSVEGALNEQFF TGTGCCAGCAGTGTCGAGGGAGCTCTCAATGAGCAGTTCTTC
TRBD2 TRBJ2-2 TRBV5-4 few CASGGGLDAGELFF TGTGCCAGCGGAGGGGGACTAGATGCCGGGGAGCTGTTTTTT
- TRBJ2-4 TRBV6-5 - CASSYSSGLAKNIQYF TGTGCCAGCAGTTACTCGTCAGGCCTAGCCAAAAACATTCAGTACTTC
TRBD1 TRBJ2-1 TRBV7-9 few CASSLAAGGEQFF TGTGCCAGCAGCTTAGCGGCAGGGGGTGAGCAGTTCTTC
- TRBJ2-7 TRBV29-1 few CSVVITMVTYEQYF TGCAGCGTCGTCATAACAATGGTAACCTACGAGCAGTACTTC
TRBD1 TRBJ1-1 TRBV5-1 few CASSLGTGEGTEAFF TGCGCCAGCAGCTTGGGAACAGGGGAAGGCACTGAAGCTTTCTTT
TRBD1 TRBJ1-2 TRBV15 - CATRQGARDYGYTF TGTGCCACCAGACAGGGGGCGCGTGACTATGGCTACACCTTC
- TRBJ1-2 TRBV9 - CASSAYSYGYTF TGTGCCAGCAGCGCGTACAGCTATGGCTACACCTTC
TRBD2 TRBJ2-3 TRBV9 - CASSVPRTSDTDTQYF TGTGCCAGCAGCGTCCCTCGGACTAGCGACACAGATACGCAGTATTTT
TRBD2 TRBJ2-1 TRBV29-1 - CSVGGLATDHNEQFF TGCAGCGTGGGGGGACTAGCCACCGACCACAATGAGCAGTTCTTC
TRBD1 TRBJ2-1 TRBV29-1 - CSVEGQGANEQFF TGCAGCGTTGAAGGGCAGGGGGCGAATGAGCAGTTCTTC
TRBD2 TRBJ2-1 TRBV15 - CATSRDLAGGGNEQFF TGTGCCACCAGCAGAGATTTGGCGGGAGGGGGGAATGAGCAGTTCTTC
TRBD2 TRBJ2-1 TRBV30 few CAWSELAGGPGYEQFF TGTGCCTGGAGTGAACTTGCGGGAGGGCCAGGCTATGAGCAGTTCTTC
- TRBJ2-3 TRBV30 - CAWSVVGGATQYF TGTGCCTGGAGTGTAGTTGGGGGGGCTACGCAGTATTTT
- TRBJ2-1 TRBV10-3 few CAISYSTDEQFF TGTGCCATCAGTTACAGTACCGATGAGCAGTTCTTC
- TRBJ2-1 TRBV5-1 - CASSQADLDEQFF TGCGCCAGCAGCCAGGCAGATCTCGATGAGCAGTTCTTC
- TRBJ2-7 TRBV9 few CASSVRQDSYEQYF TGTGCCAGCAGCGTTAGACAGGACTCCTACGAGCAGTACTTC
TRBD2 TRBJ2-5 TRBV7-9 - CASSSRGTEETQYF TGTGCCAGCAGCTCGCGGGGGACGGAAGAGACCCAGTACTTC
- TRBJ1-1 TRBV15 few CATSSPKAGNTEAFF TGTGCCACCAGCAGTCCAAAGGCAGGGAACACTGAAGCTTTCTTT
TRBD1 TRBJ2-7 TRBV18 once CASSPIPVPGQGRNEQYF TGTGCCAGCTCACCTATACCAGTACCGGGACAGGGTCGGAACGAGCAGTACTTC
- TRBJ2-3 TRBV29-1 - CSVEVLALPGDTQYF TGCAGCGTTGAAGTTTTGGCACTACCGGGAGATACGCAGTATTTT
TRBD2 TRBJ2-4 TRBV28 few CASSRAGVAGDYSIQYF TGTGCCAGCAGTCGGGCCGGGGTAGCGGGAGATTATAGCATTCAGTACTTC
TRBD2 TRBJ2-2 TRBV7-3 few CASSTQGLAGNTGELFF TGTGCCAGCAGCACGCAGGGACTAGCGGGCAACACCGGGGAGCTGTTTTTT
- TRBJ2-7 TRBV19 few CASSMEEHYEQYF TGTGCCAGTAGTATGGAGGAGCATTACGAGCAGTACTTC
TRBD2 TRBJ2-3 TRBV7-3 few CASSTRGGRGDTQYF TGTGCCAGCAGCACCCGGGGGGGGCGAGGAGATACGCAGTATTTT
- TRBJ1-2 TRBV19 - CASSIARRSANYGYTF TGTGCCAGTAGTATAGCCAGGAGGTCCGCTAACTATGGCTACACCTTC
- TRBJ1-2 TRBV7-9 - CASSPLSGTYGYTF TGTGCCAGCAGCCCCCTGTCGGGTACCTATGGCTACACCTTC
- TRBJ2-5 TRBV5-1 - CASSSNGLSEETQYF TGCGCCAGCAGCTCGAACGGACTATCCGAAGAGACCCAGTACTTC
- TRBJ2-1 TRBV18 few CASSPTDNNEQFF TGTGCCAGCTCACCAACAGACAACAATGAGCAGTTCTTC